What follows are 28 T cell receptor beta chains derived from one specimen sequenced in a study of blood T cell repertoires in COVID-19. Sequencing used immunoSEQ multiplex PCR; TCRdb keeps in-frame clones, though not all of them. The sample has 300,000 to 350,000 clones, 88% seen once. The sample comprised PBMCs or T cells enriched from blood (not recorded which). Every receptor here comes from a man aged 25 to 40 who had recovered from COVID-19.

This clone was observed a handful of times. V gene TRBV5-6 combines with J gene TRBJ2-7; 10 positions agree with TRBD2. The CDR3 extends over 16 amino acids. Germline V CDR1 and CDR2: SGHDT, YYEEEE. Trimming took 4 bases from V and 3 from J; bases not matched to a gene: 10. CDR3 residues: CASSTTTSGLYYEQYF. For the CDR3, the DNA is TGTGCCAGCAGCACAACGACTAGCGGGTTATACTACGAGCAGTACTTC.

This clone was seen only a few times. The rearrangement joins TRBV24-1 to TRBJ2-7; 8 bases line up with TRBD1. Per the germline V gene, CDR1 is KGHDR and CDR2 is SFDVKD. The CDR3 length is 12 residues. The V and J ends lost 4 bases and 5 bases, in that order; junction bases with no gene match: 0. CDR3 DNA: TGTGCCACCAGTGAGGACAGGGACGAGCAGTACTTC. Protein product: CATSEDRDEQYF.

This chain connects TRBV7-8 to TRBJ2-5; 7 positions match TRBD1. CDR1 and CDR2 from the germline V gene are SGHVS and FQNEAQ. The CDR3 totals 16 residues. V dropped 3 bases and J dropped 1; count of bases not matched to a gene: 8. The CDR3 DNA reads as TGTGCCAGCAGCTTTGGGACAGAGCGTCTCCAAGAGACCCAGTACTTC. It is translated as CASSFGTERLQETQYF.

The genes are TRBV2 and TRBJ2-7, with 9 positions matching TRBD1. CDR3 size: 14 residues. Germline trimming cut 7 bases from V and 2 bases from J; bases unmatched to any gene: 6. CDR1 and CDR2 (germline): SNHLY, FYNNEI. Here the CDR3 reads CASTWDRVTYEQYF. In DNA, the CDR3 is TGTGCCAGCACGTGGGACAGGGTTACCTACGAGCAGTACTTC.

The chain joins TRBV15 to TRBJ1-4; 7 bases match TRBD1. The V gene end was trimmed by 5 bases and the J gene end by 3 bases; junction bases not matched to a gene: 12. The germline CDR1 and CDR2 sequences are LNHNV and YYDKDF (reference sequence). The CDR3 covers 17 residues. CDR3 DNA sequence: TGTGCCACCAGCGGACCTCGCCGAGGGGGCTCTAATGAAAAACTGTTTTTT. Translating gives CATSGPRRGGSNEKLFF.

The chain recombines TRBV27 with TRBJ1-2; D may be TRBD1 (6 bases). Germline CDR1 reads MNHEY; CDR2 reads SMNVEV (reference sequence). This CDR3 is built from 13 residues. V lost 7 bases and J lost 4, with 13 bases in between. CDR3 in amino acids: CASTRGLGYGYTF. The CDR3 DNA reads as TGTGCCAGCACGCGGGGGCTGGGCTATGGCTACACCTTC.

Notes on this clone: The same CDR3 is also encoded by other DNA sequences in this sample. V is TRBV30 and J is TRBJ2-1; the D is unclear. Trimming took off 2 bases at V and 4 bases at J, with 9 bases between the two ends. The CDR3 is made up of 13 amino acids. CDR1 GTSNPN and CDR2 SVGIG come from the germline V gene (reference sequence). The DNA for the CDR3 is TGTGCCTGGAGTCCTGACTCATACAATGAGCAGTTCTTC. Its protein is CAWSPDSYNEQFF.

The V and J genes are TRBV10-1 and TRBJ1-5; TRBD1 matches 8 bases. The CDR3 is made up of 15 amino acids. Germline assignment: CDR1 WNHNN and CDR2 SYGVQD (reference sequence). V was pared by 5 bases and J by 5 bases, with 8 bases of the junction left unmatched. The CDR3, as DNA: TGCGCCAGCAGTCAGGACAGGGCAGGAGATCAGCCCCAGCATTTT. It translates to CASSQDRAGDQPQHF.

DNA for the CDR3: TGTGCCAGCAGCCGGCGGGACGGAAACACTGAAGCTTTCTTT. It codes for CASSRRDGNTEAFF. The rearrangement uses TRBV6-5 and TRBJ1-1; D is perhaps TRBD1 (5 bases). Germline V lookup: CDR1 MNHEY, CDR2 SVGAGI. The CDR3 sequence is 14 residues long. Trimming removed 6 bases at V and 2 bases at J, with 13 bases between.

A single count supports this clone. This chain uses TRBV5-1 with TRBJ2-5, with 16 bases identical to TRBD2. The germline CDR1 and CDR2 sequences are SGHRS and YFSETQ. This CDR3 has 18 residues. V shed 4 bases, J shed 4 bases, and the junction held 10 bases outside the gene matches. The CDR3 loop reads CASSPGTSGGAARETQYF. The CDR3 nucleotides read TGCGCCAGCAGCCCGGGGACTAGCGGGGGGGCCGCACGAGAGACCCAGTACTTC.

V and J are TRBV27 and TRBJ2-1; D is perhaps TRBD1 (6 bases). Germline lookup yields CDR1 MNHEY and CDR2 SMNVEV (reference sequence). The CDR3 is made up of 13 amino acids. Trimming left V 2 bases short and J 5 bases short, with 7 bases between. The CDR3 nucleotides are TGTGCCAGCAGTTTAGGGACAAACAATGAGCAGTTCTTC. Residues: CASSLGTNNEQFF.

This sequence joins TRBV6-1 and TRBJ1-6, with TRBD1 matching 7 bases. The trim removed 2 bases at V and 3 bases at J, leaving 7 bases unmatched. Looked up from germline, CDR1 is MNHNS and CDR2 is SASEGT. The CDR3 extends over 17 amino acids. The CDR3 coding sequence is TGTGCCAGCAGTGAACCCAGACAGGGCCGCTATAATTCACCCCTCCACTTT. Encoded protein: CASSEPRQGRYNSPLHF.

The CDR3 here is CASSLEQRESSYEQYF. DNA for the CDR3: TGTGCCAGCAGCTTGGAGCAACGGGAGAGCTCCTACGAGCAGTACTTC. This chain joins TRBV5-4 and TRBJ2-7, with a tentative D call TRBD2 (6 bases). Trimming took 0 bases from V and 0 from J, leaving 13 bases between them. The CDR3 is 16 amino acids. Looked up from germline, CDR1 is SGHNT and CDR2 is YYREEE (reference sequence).

The CDR3 reads CAIMGGGTYNEQFF. As DNA, the CDR3 is TGTGCCATCATGGGCGGGGGTACCTACAATGAGCAGTTCTTC. The chain joins TRBV10-3 to TRBJ2-1, with 7 bases matching TRBD2. Germline V lookup: CDR1 ENHRY, CDR2 SYGVKD. Trimming at V came to 7 bases and at J to 2 bases, leaving 5 bases not matched to a gene. This CDR3 comprises 14 residues.

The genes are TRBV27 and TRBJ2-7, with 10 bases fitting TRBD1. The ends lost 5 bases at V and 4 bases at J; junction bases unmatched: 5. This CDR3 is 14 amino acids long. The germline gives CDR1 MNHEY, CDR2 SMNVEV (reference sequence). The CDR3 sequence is CASSPDRGWYEQYF. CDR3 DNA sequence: TGTGCCAGCAGTCCGGACAGGGGGTGGTACGAGCAGTACTTC.

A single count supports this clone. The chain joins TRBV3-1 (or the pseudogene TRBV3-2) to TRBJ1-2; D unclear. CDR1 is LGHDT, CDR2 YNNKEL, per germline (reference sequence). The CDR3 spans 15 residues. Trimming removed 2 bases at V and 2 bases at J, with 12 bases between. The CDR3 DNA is TGTGCCAGCAGCCAATTCCACTCACGGAACTATGGCTACACCTTC. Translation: CASSQFHSRNYGYTF.

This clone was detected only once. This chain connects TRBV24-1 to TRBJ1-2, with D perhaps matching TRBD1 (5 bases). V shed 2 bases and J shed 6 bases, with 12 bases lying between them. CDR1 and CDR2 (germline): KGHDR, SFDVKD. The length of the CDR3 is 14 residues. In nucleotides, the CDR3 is TGTGCCACCAGTGATTATCCAGGGCGAAATGGCTACACCTTC. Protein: CATSDYPGRNGYTF.

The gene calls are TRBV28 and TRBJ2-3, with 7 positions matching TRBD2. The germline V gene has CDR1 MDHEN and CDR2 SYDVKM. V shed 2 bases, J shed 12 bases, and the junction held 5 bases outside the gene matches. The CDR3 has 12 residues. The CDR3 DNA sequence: TGTGCCAGCAGTTTAGTCGGACTAGTCCAGTATTTT. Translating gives CASSLVGLVQYF. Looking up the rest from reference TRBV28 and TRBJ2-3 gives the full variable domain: DVKVTQSSRYLVKRTGEKVFLECVQDMDHENMFWYRQDPGLGLRLIYFSYDVKMKEKGDIPEGYSVSREKKERFSLILESASTNQTSMYLCASSLVGLVQYFGPGTRLTVL.

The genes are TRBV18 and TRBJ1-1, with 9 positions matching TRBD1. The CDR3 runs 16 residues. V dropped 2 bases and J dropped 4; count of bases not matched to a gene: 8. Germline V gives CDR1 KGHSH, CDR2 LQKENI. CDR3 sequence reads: CASSPDDRGFGTEAFF. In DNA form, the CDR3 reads TGTGCCAGCTCACCAGACGACAGGGGGTTCGGCACTGAAGCTTTCTTT.

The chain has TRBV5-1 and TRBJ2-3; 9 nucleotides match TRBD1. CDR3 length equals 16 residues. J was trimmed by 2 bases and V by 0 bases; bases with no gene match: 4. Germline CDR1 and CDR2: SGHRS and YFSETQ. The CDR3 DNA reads TGCGCCAGCAGCTTGGGTGGGACAGGGATCACAGATACGCAGTATTTT. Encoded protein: CASSLGGTGITDTQYF.

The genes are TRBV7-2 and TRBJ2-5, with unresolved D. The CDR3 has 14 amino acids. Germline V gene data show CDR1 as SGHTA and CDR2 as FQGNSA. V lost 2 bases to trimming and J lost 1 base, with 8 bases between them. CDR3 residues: CASSLSGTQETQYF. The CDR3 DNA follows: TGTGCCAGCAGCTTATCGGGTACCCAAGAGACCCAGTACTTC.

The DNA for the CDR3 is TGTGCCAGCAGCGCGGGGGCTAGCGGTTACACCGGGGAGCTGTTTTTT. Amino acid sequence: CASSAGASGYTGELFF. The V and J genes are TRBV9 and TRBJ2-2; D possibly corresponds to TRBD2 (7 bases). The V gene lost 3 bases and the J gene lost 3 bases, with 15 bases spanning the gap. The CDR3 length is 16 residues. CDR1 is SGDLS and CDR2 is YYNGEE in the germline V gene.

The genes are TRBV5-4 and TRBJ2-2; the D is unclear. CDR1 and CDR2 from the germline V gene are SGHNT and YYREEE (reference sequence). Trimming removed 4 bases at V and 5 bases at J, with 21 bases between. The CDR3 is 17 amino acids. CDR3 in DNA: TGTGCCAGCAGCGACGAGACGCGAGCAGGTGCTACCGGGGAGCTGTTTTTT. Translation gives CASSDETRAGATGELFF.

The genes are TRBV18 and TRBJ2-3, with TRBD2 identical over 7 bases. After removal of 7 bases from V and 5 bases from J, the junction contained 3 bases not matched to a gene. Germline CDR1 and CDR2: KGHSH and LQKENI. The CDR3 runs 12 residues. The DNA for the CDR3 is TGTGCCAGCTACGGGGGGATAGATACGCAGTATTTT. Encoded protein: CASYGGIDTQYF.

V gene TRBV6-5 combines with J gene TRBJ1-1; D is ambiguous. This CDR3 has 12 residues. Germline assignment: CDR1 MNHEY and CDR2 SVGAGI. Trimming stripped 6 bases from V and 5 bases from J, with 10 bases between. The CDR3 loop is CASRTDGTEAFF. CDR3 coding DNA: TGTGCCAGCAGGACCGACGGGACTGAAGCTTTCTTT.

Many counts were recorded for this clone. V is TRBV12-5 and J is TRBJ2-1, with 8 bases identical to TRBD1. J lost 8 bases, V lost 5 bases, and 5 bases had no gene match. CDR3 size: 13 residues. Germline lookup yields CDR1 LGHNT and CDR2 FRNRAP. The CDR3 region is CASGTDRGYEQFF. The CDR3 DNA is TGTGCTAGTGGTACCGACAGGGGCTATGAGCAGTTCTTC.

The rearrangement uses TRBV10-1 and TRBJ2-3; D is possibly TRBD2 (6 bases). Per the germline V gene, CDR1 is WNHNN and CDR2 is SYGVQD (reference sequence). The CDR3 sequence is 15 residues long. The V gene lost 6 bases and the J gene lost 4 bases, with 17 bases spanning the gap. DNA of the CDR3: TGCGCCAGCAGGGCGGGAACAGACAAGGCAGATACGCAGTATTTT. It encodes CASRAGTDKADTQYF.

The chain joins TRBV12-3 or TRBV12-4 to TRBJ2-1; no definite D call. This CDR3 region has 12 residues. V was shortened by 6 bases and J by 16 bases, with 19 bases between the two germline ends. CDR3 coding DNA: TGTGCCAGCAGCCGCGACGAGAGGAGACTCTTCTTC. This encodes CASSRDERRLFF.